This TCR beta chain was sequenced in a study of shared clonotypes between healthy human individuals. TCRdb's copy holds only in-frame clones and misses some; the assay was immunoSEQ multiplex PCR. The sample records over 2,000,000 clones, just over 90% being singletons. Trimming took 0 bases from V and 9 from J, leaving 15 bases between them. Per germline, CDR1 MDHEN and CDR2 SYDVKM. The CDR3 totals 15 residues. Selected positively for CCR7 and CD45RO-negative, naive CD8 cells excluded terminally differentiated effector memory CD45RA+ cells. Study outcomes and limitations: Represented genetic and exposure-history diversity was restricted by having few donors. Despite large depth, rarefaction showed incomplete sorted-subset sequencing. Around 5% of naive CD4 clonotypes were common to several donors. An expected dependence of interdonor clonotype sharing on sequencing depth was noted.

In regard to this clone: Its antigen is unidentified.

V and J are TRBV28 and TRBJ1-3; D unresolved. The source of this sequence is a man between 18 and 35 years old in good health. Some clones in this sample may be carry-over from other donors' samples. Input material: naive CD8+ T cells from PBMCs. The CDR3 bases are TGTGCCAGCAGTTTATGGGGGTCAGACCTCGCCACCATATATTTT. Protein: CASSLWGSDLATIYF.